This TCR beta chain was identified during a study of control samples from healthy donors and cancer patients. This CDR3 has 15 residues. CDR1 is SGDLS, CDR2 YYNGEE, per germline. Germline trimming cut 6 bases from V and 2 bases from J; bases unmatched to any gene: 9. The repertoire was sequenced with immunoSEQ multiplex PCR; TCRdb's copy has only in-frame clones and lacks some. The data show more than 100,000 clones, about 93% seen once. This TCR was recovered from a man aged 18 to 30 in good health. The rearrangement uses TRBV9 and TRBJ2-5; 8 bases align to TRBD2. Sequenced: blood. The CDR3 bases are TGTGCCAGCACCCCCCGGGCGGGGGGACAAGAGACCCAGTACTTC. Translated: CASTPRAGGQETQYF.